Listed below are T cell receptor beta chains from one sample, sequenced in a study of control samples from healthy donors and cancer patients. Produced via immunoSEQ multiplex PCR; TCRdb's table is partial and in-frame only. Among about 89,000 clones listed, approximately 86% were seen once. The sample consisted of blood. The source of these receptors is a man in his thirties or forties in good health. CDR3s include the opening cysteine and the closing phenylalanine or tryptophan. D genes are given only for firm matches. Not all rows give a size; the values are once, few, many and, for expanded clones, a class.

j_call d_call clone_size v_call cdr3_nt cdr3_aa
TRBJ2-7 - - TRBV5-5 TGTGCCAGCAGCTTGGACAGCCCTTCCTACGAGCAGTACTTC CASSLDSPSYEQYF
TRBJ1-5 - - TRBV19 TGTGCCAGTAGTGCTACGATGGGGGGGCGCGCCCAGCCCCAGCATTTT CASSATMGGRAQPQHF
TRBJ1-2 - - TRBV6-5 TGTGCCAGCACTCTCCTCCGGGGGGGAGGCCATGGCTACACCTTC CASTLLRGGGHGYTF
TRBJ1-6 - - TRBV19 TGTGCCAGTAGTATATATGGTCGGGCAGTGAATTCACCCCTCCACTTT CASSIYGRAVNSPLHF
TRBJ1-2 - - TRBV6-5 TGTGCCAGCAGATTTATAGTGGGTTCCCTCTATGGCTACACCTTC CASRFIVGSLYGYTF
TRBJ1-1 - - TRBV11-3 TGTGCCAGCAGCCCCCCGGGGGCAGAGCACACTGAAGCTTTCTTT CASSPPGAEHTEAFF
TRBJ1-5 - - TRBV19 TGTGCCAGTAGTAGCGAACCCAGGGCGAGCAATCAGCCCCAGCATTTT CASSSEPRASNQPQHF
TRBJ1-2 TRBD1 - TRBV14 TGTGCCAGCAGCCCCACACAGGGGAGGCATGGCTACACCTTC CASSPTQGRHGYTF
TRBJ2-3 TRBD2 - TRBV6-1 TGTGCCAGCAGTGAGCTCAAAGCGATGGGGGGGACCACAGATACGCAGTATTTT CASSELKAMGGTTDTQYF
TRBJ2-3 TRBD2 - TRBV6-6 TGTGCCAGCAGTTCGTTCGGGGGGGGAACAGATACGCAGTATTTT CASSSFGGGTDTQYF
TRBJ1-1 - - TRBV6-5 TGTGCCAGCAAGGACCAGGTGAACACTGAAGCTTTCTTT CASKDQVNTEAFF
TRBJ1-3 - - TRBV15 TGTGCCACCAGCAATTGGAGGACGGCCGCCTCTGGAAACACCATATATTTT CATSNWRTAASGNTIYF
TRBJ1-2 - - TRBV7-9 TGTGCCAGCAGCTCCGGGACATCTAACTATGGCTACACCTTC CASSSGTSNYGYTF
TRBJ1-2 - once TRBV5-1 TGCGCCAGCAGCTCCCCCGGGGTAGGGAGTTATGGCTACACCTTC CASSSPGVGSYGYTF
TRBJ1-1 - once TRBV6-5 TGTGCCAGCGGGGAACCACAATATGAAGCTTTCTTT CASGEPQYEAFF
TRBJ1-1 - - TRBV5-1 TGCGCCAGCAGCTTGGCCTTCGGCGGGAGTGAAGCTTTCTTT CASSLAFGGSEAFF
TRBJ1-5 - - TRBV29-1 TGCAGCGCGGGACTAGGGGCGGGTCAGCCCCAGCATTTT CSAGLGAGQPQHF